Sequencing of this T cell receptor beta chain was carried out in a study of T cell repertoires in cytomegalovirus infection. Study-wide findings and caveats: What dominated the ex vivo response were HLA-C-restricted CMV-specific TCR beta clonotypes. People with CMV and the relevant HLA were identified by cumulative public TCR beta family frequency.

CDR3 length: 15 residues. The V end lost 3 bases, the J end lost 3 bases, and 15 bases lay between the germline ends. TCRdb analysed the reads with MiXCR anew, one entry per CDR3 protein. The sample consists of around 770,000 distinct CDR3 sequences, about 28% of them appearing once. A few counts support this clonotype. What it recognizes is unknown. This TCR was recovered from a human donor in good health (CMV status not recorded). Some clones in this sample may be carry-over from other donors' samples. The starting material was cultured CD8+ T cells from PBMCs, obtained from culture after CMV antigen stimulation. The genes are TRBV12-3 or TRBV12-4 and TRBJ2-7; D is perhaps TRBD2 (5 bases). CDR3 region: CASSLEVQEIYEQYV. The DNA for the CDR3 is TGTGCCAGCAGTTTGGAGGTTCAGGAGATCTACGAGCAGTACGTC.